This T cell receptor (beta chain) is drawn from a study of T cell clonality in common variable immunodeficiency. Germline CDR1 is SGHTA and CDR2 is FQGTGA. The CDR3 is 14 amino acids. Trimming shortened V by 0 bases and J by 6 bases, and 8 bases separated the two germline ends. The sample holds many counts of this clone. The target antigen is unknown. The read halts 3 residues ahead of the CDR3 end, with the missing end drawn from the germline J gene. Points from the study as a whole: Reportedly, TCR beta sequences from common variable immunodeficiency showed fewer deletions and N-nucleotide insertions. What drives increased CVID clonality needs T cell subpopulation sequencing.

Blood samples were heparinized, about 4.5 to 8 ml per donor. Equal genomic DNA amounts from CVID and control samples were sequenced. This table comes from immunoSEQ multiplex PCR, and its TCRdb copy is limited to in-frame clones, with some not included. The sample counts about 31,000 clones, none seen once; the ten largest own roughly 4%. The chain is built from TRBV7-3 and TRBJ2-2, with a weak D call TRBD2 (6 bases). Sequences were obtained from peripheral blood mononuclear cells. This TCR was recovered from a person between 18 and 70 years old in good health. The CDR3 here is CASSLTGGAGELFF. The sequenced part of the CDR3 DNA is TGTGCCAGCAGCTTAACCGGGGGAGCCGGGGAG.